This T cell receptor (beta chain) is drawn from a study of shared clonotypes between healthy human individuals (dated by TCRdb to 2019 to 2021). Turning to the overall study: The cohort comprised two women and a few men aged 18 to 49 years. Between about 0.8 and 8.9 billion PBMCs per donor were obtained by leukapheresis. To increase sequencing depth and limit assay-specific biases, different laboratories used diverse techniques to prepare libraries and sequence TCR repertoires. Blood TCR repertoires of about 5 healthy adults were deeply sequenced to estimate repertoire size and the extent of clonotype sharing between individuals. For each donor, CD4 naive and CD4 memory were each run on three plates, CD8 naive on two plates, and CD8 memory on one plate.

V loses 2 bases at its end and J loses 6 bases; junction bases beyond the gene matches: 5. CDR1 is given as SGHVS and CDR2 as FNYEAQ, both from the germline V gene. The CDR3, cysteine through phenylalanine, is 16 amino acids long. The DNA shown is the 48-base CDR3, in frame from base 1. Using the deep immunoSEQ assay, TCR CDR3 regions were amplified from genomic DNA by multiplex PCR. Extracted genomic DNA from each cell subset was distributed evenly across all wells of several immunoSEQ 96-well plates, and each plate was treated as a replicate. For sorted subsets, each replicate PCR was loaded with about 0.2 ug genomic DNA, equivalent to 30,000 or so T cell genomes. The purified libraries were quantified using a Qubit 3.0 fluorometer, sized with a Bioanalyzer 2100, and then quantified again using the KAPA Library Quantification kit. Each immunoSEQ 96-well plate was sequenced on its own single-read 150-cycle Illumina NextSeq 550 flow cell. The paper's processing steps were these. Because the immunoSEQ output held only junctional sequences and lacked quality scores, the filtering could not match the filtering applied to full-length reads. To assign V/J genes and CDR3, sequences were annotated against IMGT germline references using PyIR, a Python wrapper for IgBLAST v1.9. Reads with weak V/J assignments (E-value above 1e-6), missing CDR3, stop codons, out-of-frame junctions, or ambiguous translated residues were removed. A V3J clonotype was defined by an identical inferred V gene, J gene, and CDR3 amino acid sequence. The percentage overlap between two repertoires was calculated by dividing the number of shared unique clonotypes by the size of the smaller repertoire. Richness of each repertoire was evaluated using RTK rarefaction, the Chao1 estimator, and Recon v2.1 estimates of unobserved clonotypes. For all TCRbeta clonotypes obtained by the gDNA method from a handful of donors, generation probabilities were computed with OLGA. Here the immuneACCESS table is served through TCRdb, limited to in-frame sequences with V and J called. Missing clones are a known gap in these copies; in checked studies unresolved V genes cover under half, and the rest lacks a known reason. Clone size and V and J calls were adopted from that table, with D and trimming inferred from the DNA. For this sample there are around 1.5 million clones; 95% to 99% appear just once. The ten top clones hold around 0.47% of the sample.

The donors were healthy, HIV-negative adults with no recently reported acute infections or vaccinations. Every donor was a Caucasian adult living in Nashville, Tennessee, USA. CD4+ T cells were enriched by magnetic negative selection, after which naive cells were positively selected on CD45RA and the negative fraction was taken as the memory subset. After blood collection by leukapheresis, PBMCs were isolated using Ficoll-Histopaque density gradient centrifugation and then cryopreserved in the vapor phase of liquid nitrogen. Purity and quantity of every magnetically sorted T cell population were checked by analytical flow cytometry. From each sorted fraction, genomic DNA was isolated and quantified by UV absorbance on a Nanodrop 2000c. As concerns this clone: No cognate antigen has been identified for it. No base qualities exist here, and no much larger clone lies one base off it.

What the authors observed across the whole study: Sampling was restricted to blood, and TCR repertoires in tissues likely differ from the TCR repertoires found in blood. Compared with non-shared clonotypes, clonotypes shared by all four sorted-subset donors had higher generation probabilities. Naive subsets generally had larger estimated clonotype richness than memory subsets. Pairwise subsampling indicated that sequencing depth was expected to affect the degree of clonotype sharing among donors. Approximately 5% of naive CD4, roughly 3.5% of naive CD8, 2.3% of memory CD4, and 0.4% of memory CD8 clonotypes were shared across several donors. Even with the large sequencing depth, rarefaction of the sorted-subset datasets indicated that sequencing was incomplete. The genetic and exposure-history diversity represented was limited by the small number of donors.

The chain links TRBV7-6 with TRBJ2-1, with 12 bases in between that match TRBD2. The specimen sequenced was naive CD4+ T cells sorted from blood. This specimen's cell subset or site label, per the study, means: CD45RA+ positively selected. The receptor was derived from a man younger than 40 in good health. This receptor has the CDR3 CASSLKLAGGFNEQFF. The nucleotides read TGTGCCAGCAGCTTAAAACTAGCGGGAGGCTTCAATGAGCAGTTCTTC. Beyond the CDR3, the reference TRBV7-6 and TRBJ2-1 genes provide the residues; the full variable domain reads: GAGVSQSPRYKVTKRGQDVALRCDPISGHVSLYWYRQALGQGPEFLTYFNYEAQQDKSGLPNDRFSAERPEGSISTLTIQRTEQRDSAMYRCASSLKLAGGFNEQFFGPGTRLTVL.